These T cell receptor beta chains were read from a single sample in a study of T cells in localized non-small cell lung cancer. The method was immunoSEQ multiplex PCR; TCRdb's version includes in-frame clones alone and lacks a portion of them. The repertoire includes roughly 21,000 clones, about nine tenths of them detected once, and 6.5% to 8.5% sits in the top ten. This specimen consisted of peripheral blood, obtained before any cancer treatment. The origin of the receptors is a woman between 35 and 75 years old with stage I lung adenocarcinoma. The CDR3 runs from the conserved cysteine through the conserved F or W. D genes are given only for firm matches. Rows may omit the clone size; those that give it use once, few, many or a size class.

TRBJ2-5,NA,NA,TRBV7-2,TGTGCCAGCAGCTTAGGGCAAGAGACCCAGTACTTC,CASSLGQETQYF
TRBJ2-2,NA,once,TRBV10-1,TGCGCCAGCAGTGAGAGGTCTCCCGGGGAGCTGTTTTTT,CASSERSPGELFF
TRBJ2-2,NA,NA,TRBV9,TGTGCCAGCAGCCCCGGCGAGGGAACTTGGTTGAACACCGGGGAGCTGTTTTTT,CASSPGEGTWLNTGELFF
TRBJ1-2,TRBD1,NA,TRBV6-5,TGTGCCAGCAGGAGGACAGGGACTAACTATGGCTACACCTTC,CASRRTGTNYGYTF
TRBJ1-1,NA,NA,TRBV27,TGTGCCAGCAGTTTAAGGGGGACAAGGGTGGTCGGGACTGAAGCTTTCTTT,CASSLRGTRVVGTEAFF
TRBJ2-7,TRBD1,NA,TRBV7-8,TGTGCCAGCAGCTTAGCGACAGGGGCGGGCTACGAGCAGTACTTC,CASSLATGAGYEQYF
TRBJ2-3,TRBD2,NA,TRBV5-4,TGTGCCAGCAGCCCACGACTAGGAGCGGGAGAGACAGATACGCAGTATTTT,CASSPRLGAGETDTQYF
TRBJ2-5,TRBD1,NA,TRBV11-2,TGTGCCAGCAGCTCGGACCCAGGGGGCCGGGAGACCCAGTACTTC,CASSSDPGGRETQYF
TRBJ1-2,NA,NA,TRBV18,TGTGCCAGCTCACCACCCAGCCTTCTAAGGAACTATGGCTACACCTTC,CASSPPSLLRNYGYTF
TRBJ2-1,NA,NA,TRBV5-1,TGCGCCAGCAGCTTGAGGCGAGCAGCGGATGAGCAGTTCTTC,CASSLRRAADEQFF
TRBJ2-1,TRBD1,NA,TRBV28,TGTGCCTCTCTTTCTCCGGGACAGCCCTACAATGAGCAGTTCTTC,CASLSPGQPYNEQFF
TRBJ2-3,NA,NA,TRBV28,TGTGCCAGCAGTGGCTCCGCAGATACGCAGTATTTT,CASSGSADTQYF
TRBJ1-1,NA,once,TRBV6-5,TGTGCCAGCAGACCTGGACGGAACACTGAAGCTTTCTTT,CASRPGRNTEAFF
TRBJ2-1,NA,once,TRBV7-9,TGTGCCAGCAGGATAGGGGGCGGGAGAGAGCAGTTCTTC,CASRIGGGREQFF
TRBJ2-2,TRBD2,NA,TRBV19,TGTGCCAGTAGGGCGGGAGAGACGATCGGGGAGCTGTTTTTT,CASRAGETIGELFF
TRBJ2-7,NA,once,TRBV28,TGTGCCAGCAGTTTTTTGGCTACCTCTTTCTCCTACGAGCAGTACTTC,CASSFLATSFSYEQYF
TRBJ1-4,TRBD1,NA,TRBV7-9,TGTGCCAGCAGACAGGGGGCCTCGAATGAAAAACTGTTTTTT,CASRQGASNEKLFF
TRBJ2-5,NA,once,TRBV18,TGTGCCAGCTCACCACGCCAGGAAGAGACCCAGTACTTC,CASSPRQEETQYF
TRBJ1-4,NA,NA,TRBV28,TGTGCCAGCAGTACCTGGACCAAGCAGGCTAATGAAAAACTGTTTTTT,CASSTWTKQANEKLFF
TRBJ2-2,TRBD2,NA,TRBV27,TGTGCCAGCAGTTCCGCGGGACTAGCGGGAGCTCTGGGCACCGGGGAGCTGTTTTTT,CASSSAGLAGALGTGELFF
TRBJ1-5,NA,NA,TRBV7-2,TGTGCCAGCAGCTTAGCGGTCAATCAGCCCCAGCATTTT,CASSLAVNQPQHF
TRBJ2-1,TRBD2,NA,TRBV27,TGTGCCAGCAGTTTCGGACTAGCGGGAGATCAGTTCTTC,CASSFGLAGDQFF
TRBJ1-4,NA,once,TRBV28,TGTGCCAGCAGTTTGTTGAGTGTTCGTGGGGGCGAGAAACTGTTTTTT,CASSLLSVRGGEKLFF
TRBJ2-3,TRBD2,NA,TRBV7-2,TGTGCCAGCAGCTTAACTAGCGGGTGGGCCACTGGCACAGATACGCAGTATTTT,CASSLTSGWATGTDTQYF
TRBJ2-7,TRBD1,NA,TRBV5-4,TGTGCCAGCAGCCCCGTGGGACAGGAGGCCTATCAAGGGTTTTACGAGCAGTACTTC,CASSPVGQEAYQGFYEQYF
TRBJ1-2,TRBD1,NA,TRBV19,TGTGCCACTAGGACAGGGGTTAACTATGGCTACACCTTC,CATRTGVNYGYTF
TRBJ2-1,TRBD2,NA,TRBV5-4,TGTGCCAGCAGCTTGGCCAGGGCTAGCGGGAAGGGGGAGCAGTTCTTC,CASSLARASGKGEQFF
TRBJ2-6,NA,NA,TRBV9,TGTGCCAGCAGCCCGGATGGAAATCTGGCCAACGTCCTGACTTTC,CASSPDGNLANVLTF
TRBJ2-1,TRBD2,once,TRBV5-1,TGCGCCAGCAGCCTCCGGACTAGCGGGAGAAATAATGAGCAGTTCTTC,CASSLRTSGRNNEQFF
TRBJ2-6,NA,NA,TRBV7-8,TGTGCCAGCAGCCCATATACAGGGCCTGGGGCCAACGTCCTGACTTTC,CASSPYTGPGANVLTF
TRBJ1-2,TRBD1,NA,TRBV6-5,TGTGCCAACCCGACAGGGGGAGGTCCTAACTATGGCTACACCTTC,CANPTGGGPNYGYTF
TRBJ2-3,NA,NA,TRBV4-3,TGCGCCAGCAGCCTGGAAGGCAGGGGGGCAGATACGCAGTATTTT,CASSLEGRGADTQYF
TRBJ2-3,NA,once,TRBV9,TGTGCCAGCAGCGTAGGGAGTCTTGGTACAGATACGCAGTATTTT,CASSVGSLGTDTQYF
TRBJ1-1,NA,NA,TRBV19,TGTGCCAGTAGTATTTGGGACGGGGGGAACACTGAAGCTTTCTTT,CASSIWDGGNTEAFF
TRBJ2-1,TRBD2,NA,TRBV5-1,TGCGCCAGCAGCGCCACTAGCGGGAGGGAGAATGAGCAGTTCTTC,CASSATSGRENEQFF
TRBJ1-1,TRBD1,NA,TRBV19,TGTGCCAGTAGCCACAGGGGGCTCGGGGCTGACACTGAAGCTTTCTTT,CASSHRGLGADTEAFF
TRBJ2-2,TRBD1,once,TRBV27,TGTGCCAGCAAAGGGAGGATTGGGACAGGGGGTCACACCGGGGAGCTGTTTTTT,CASKGRIGTGGHTGELFF
TRBJ2-2,NA,NA,TRBV2,TGTGCCAGCAGTGAAGTGTATGGGGACGGGGAGCTGTTTTTT,CASSEVYGDGELFF
TRBJ1-2,NA,NA,TRBV4-3,TGCGCCAGCAGCCAAGACCTGCTGGAGTATGGCTACACCTTC,CASSQDLLEYGYTF
TRBJ1-1,NA,few,TRBV28,TGTGCCAGCAGTATAACAGGCGACACTGAAGCTTTCTTT,CASSITGDTEAFF
TRBJ1-6,NA,NA,TRBV4-3,TGCGCCAGCAGCCAGCAAGGGGGAAATTCACCCCTCCACTTT,CASSQQGGNSPLHF
TRBJ1-1,TRBD1,NA,TRBV7-2,TGTGCCAGCAGCTTAGAGTACGTGTGGCAGGGGGTTTCTGAAGCTTTCTTT,CASSLEYVWQGVSEAFF
TRBJ1-5,TRBD1,NA,TRBV19,TGTGCCAGTAGTTCGCCCCCCGGGACAGGGGCGAATCAGCCCCAGCATTTT,CASSSPPGTGANQPQHF
TRBJ2-1,TRBD2,NA,TRBV7-9,TGTGCCAGCAGCTTAGTCCTAGCGGGACTCTATGAGCAGTTCTTC,CASSLVLAGLYEQFF
TRBJ2-4,TRBD2,NA,TRBV7-9,TGTGCCAGCAGCTTACTAGCGGGAGGGAGTCGCATTCAGTACTTC,CASSLLAGGSRIQYF
TRBJ1-2,NA,NA,TRBV29-1,TGCAGCGTTGGGTACTCGCAGGGCTATGGCTACACCTTC,CSVGYSQGYGYTF
TRBJ2-3,TRBD1,NA,TRBV28,TGTGCCAGCAGCCTCCCGACAGGGGGGCCAGATACGCAGTATTTT,CASSLPTGGPDTQYF
TRBJ2-2,NA,NA,TRBV28,TGTGCCAGCACAGACGGGTTCTTGAACACCGGGGAGCTGTTTTTT,CASTDGFLNTGELFF
TRBJ2-1,NA,NA,TRBV28,TGTGCCAGCAGTTCGCTCTACCAGGATGAGCAGTTCTTC,CASSSLYQDEQFF
TRBJ2-5,TRBD2,NA,TRBV19,TGTGCCAGTAGTATGGCTAGCGGGCAAGAGACCCAGTACTTC,CASSMASGQETQYF
TRBJ1-2,NA,NA,TRBV27,TGTGCCAGCAGAGGGCAGGCAGGGGCCTATGGCTACACCTTC,CASRGQAGAYGYTF
TRBJ1-2,TRBD1,NA,TRBV28,TGTGCCAGCAGTTTTGGCTCCAGCAGGGGGCAGGGGAACTATGGCTACACCTTC,CASSFGSSRGQGNYGYTF
TRBJ2-7,NA,NA,TRBV19,TGTGCCAGTAGTAACCGGGCCGCAGCCGACGAGCAGTACTTC,CASSNRAAADEQYF
TRBJ1-2,NA,NA,TRBV7-9,TGTGCCAGCAGTCGCGGGACGGATGGCTACACCTTC,CASSRGTDGYTF